This passage covers 18 T cell receptor beta chains from one sample sequenced in a study of T-cell memory formation after mild COVID-19. TCRdb passed the 5' RACE reads through MiXCR, listing each CDR3 protein once. The top ten clones hold approximately 1.5% of a sample with tens of thousands of distinct CDR3 sequences, around 7.2% of them seen once. The sample was PBMCs or a T cell subset sorted from them (not recorded which). The receptors here all came from a young man who had mild COVID-19 (a few samples of this study predate the infection). Cell type and time point are not known.

The rearrangement links TRBV7-2 to TRBJ2-3; 9 bases are a match to TRBD2. J gave up 0 bases and V 3 bases, and 1 base lay outside the gene matches. Germline V gene data show CDR1 as SGHTA and CDR2 as FQGNSA. The CDR3 length is 15 residues. CDR3: CASSFGLASTDTQYF. For the CDR3, the DNA is TGTGCCAGCAGCTTCGGACTAGCGAGCACAGATACGCAGTATTTT. Full variable domain (outside the CDR3, taken from reference TRBV7-2 and TRBJ2-3): GAGVSQSPSNKVTEKGKDVELRCDPISGHTALYWYRQSLGQGLEFLIYFQGNSAPDKSGLPSDRFSAERTGGSVSTLTIQRTQQEDSAVYLCASSFGLASTDTQYFGPGTRLTVL.

The CDR3 DNA follows: TGTGCCAGCAGTTTCTCACCAGCGGGGGGTCAAGAGACCCAGTACTTC. It translates to CASSFSPAGGQETQYF. This chain uses TRBV12-3 or TRBV12-4 with TRBJ2-5; 9 bases align to TRBD2. V dropped 3 bases and J dropped 2; count of bases not matched to a gene: 7. The length of the CDR3 is 16 residues.

The chain employs TRBV7-2 and TRBJ1-2, with 8 bases fitting TRBD1. After removal of 4 bases from V and 8 bases from J, the junction contained 6 bases not matched to a gene. The CDR3 contains 13 residues. CDR1 is SGHTA, CDR2 FQGNSA, per germline. The CDR3 region is CASSSNTGGGYTF. The CDR3 region has the DNA TGTGCCAGCAGCTCGAACACAGGGGGAGGCTACACCTTC.

The genes are TRBV5-1 and TRBJ2-1; TRBD1 matches 9 bases. The V segment lost 0 bases and the J segment 9 bases; nucleotides outside the gene matches: 4. CDR1 is SGHRS, CDR2 YFSETQ, per germline. This CDR3 comprises 14 residues. CDR3 coding DNA: TGCGCCAGCAGCTTGGCAACAGGGGGCTTTGAGCAGTTCTTC. Protein: CASSLATGGFEQFF.

This clonotype was observed a few times. The V call is TRBV19, the J call TRBJ1-6, with a weak D call TRBD1 (5 bases). The V end was cut by 10 bases, the J end by 0 bases, with 16 bases between. This CDR3 has 16 amino acids. The germline V gene encodes CDR1 LNHDA and CDR2 SQIVND (reference sequence). CDR3 in DNA: TGTGCCACCGCCGCGGGGGAACACTCCTATAATTCACCCCTCCACTTT. It encodes CATAAGEHSYNSPLHF. Full variable domain (rest looked up from reference TRBV19 and TRBJ1-6): DGGITQSPKYLFRKEGQNVTLSCEQNLNHDAMYWYRQDPGQGLRLIYYSQIVNDFQKGDIAEGYSVSREKKESFPLTVTSAQKNPTAFYLCATAAGEHSYNSPLHFGNGTRLTVT.

This clonotype has just a few counts. The chain couples TRBV6-2 or TRBV6-3 to TRBJ2-5; D ambiguous. Germline CDR1 is MNHEY and CDR2 is SVGEGT. The V end lost 4 bases, the J end lost 1 base, and 13 bases lay between the germline ends. The CDR3 is 15 amino acids. Here the CDR3 DNA reads TGTGCCAGCAGTTTTTATCGGGCAGGCCAAGAGACCCAGTACTTC. Amino acid sequence: CASSFYRAGQETQYF.

The V and J genes are TRBV12-3 or TRBV12-4 and TRBJ2-2; TRBD2 matches at 8 bases. The CDR3 has 16 residues. Trimming at V came to 4 bases and at J to 4 bases, leaving 8 bases not matched to a gene. The CDR3 loop reads CASSSHSGAITGELFF. The DNA for the CDR3 is TGTGCCAGCAGTTCCCATAGCGGGGCAATCACCGGGGAGCTGTTTTTT.

This clonotype was detected a few times. V and J are TRBV12-3 or TRBV12-4 and TRBJ1-2; 7 bases agree with TRBD1. CDR3 length equals 16 residues. Germline trimming cut 5 bases from V and 6 bases from J; bases unmatched to any gene: 15. The CDR3: CASSIRGRGRRDGYTF. Written as DNA, the CDR3 is TGTGCCAGCAGTATACGAGGCAGGGGGAGAAGGGATGGCTACACCTTC.

The chain recombines TRBV7-2 with TRBJ1-2; 7 bases align to TRBD1. This CDR3 region has 13 residues. The germline gives CDR1 SGHTA, CDR2 FQGNSA. Trimming took 2 bases from V and 14 from J; bases not matched to a gene: 11. The CDR3 protein is CASSLQGDGGYTF. CDR3 nucleotide sequence: TGTGCCAGCAGCTTACAGGGGGACGGTGGTTATACCTTC.

This clonotype was detected ten times or more. This chain uses TRBV7-2 with TRBJ2-1, with D tentatively TRBD1 or TRBD2 (5 bases each). The CDR3 runs 14 residues. Trimming shortened V by 5 bases and J by 7 bases, and 15 bases separated the two germline ends. Germline-derived CDR1 and CDR2 are SGHTA and FQGNSA. CDR3: CASSRGELLNEQFF. CDR3 DNA: TGTGCCAGCAGCCGAGGGGAGCTCTTGAATGAGCAGTTCTTC.

This clonotype was detected a few times. V and J are TRBV20-1 and TRBJ1-6, with D tentatively TRBD1 (5 bases). CDR1 and CDR2 from the germline V gene are DFQATT and SNEGSKA (reference sequence). The ends were cut back, 6 bases at V and 6 bases at J, with 15 bases in the middle. The CDR3 contains 14 residues. CDR3 residues: CSAVERGRNSPLHF. The DNA of the CDR3 is TGCAGTGCCGTAGAGAGGGGCCGTAATTCACCCCTCCACTTT.

This clonotype was seen ten or more times. The chain uses TRBV5-1 and TRBJ2-7, with D maybe TRBD1 (5 bases). This CDR3 is built from 12 residues. V was trimmed by 6 bases and J by 2 bases, leaving 9 bases between them. Germline V gene lookup returns CDR1 SGHRS and CDR2 YFSETQ. The CDR3 nucleotides read TGCGCCAGCACCAGGGTCCCCTACGAGCAGTACGTC. Its protein is CASTRVPYEQYV.

This clonotype was recorded many times. The chain joins TRBV5-1 to TRBJ2-1; possible D gene TRBD1, 6 bases. Per the germline V gene, CDR1 is SGHRS and CDR2 is YFSETQ. There are 14 residues in the CDR3. Deletions cut 4 bases from V and 9 bases from J, with 17 bases between. The DNA of the CDR3 is TGCGCCAGCAGCCCGCTCCAGGGGAAGGGTGAGCAGTTCTTC. Translation gives CASSPLQGKGEQFF.

In its sample, this clonotype was seen many times. The rearrangement joins TRBV5-1 to TRBJ2-3, with 8 bases fitting TRBD1. This CDR3 region has 13 residues. CDR1 is SGHRS and CDR2 is YFSETQ in the germline V gene. The V segment lost 3 bases and the J segment 5 bases; nucleotides outside the gene matches: 2. The CDR3 bases are TGCGCCAGCAGCTCAACAGGGGGAGATACGCAGTATTTT. Translated: CASSSTGGDTQYF.

This clonotype was observed many times. This chain joins TRBV9 and TRBJ1-1, with D possibly matching TRBD1 (5 bases). This CDR3 has 13 amino acids. Trimming took off 4 bases at V and 6 bases at J, with 13 bases between the two ends. The germline gives CDR1 SGDLS, CDR2 YYNGEE. The CDR3 is CASSSRGGSEAFF. CDR3 bases: TGTGCCAGCAGCTCCCGGGGGGGGTCTGAAGCTTTCTTT.

This clonotype was seen a few times. This chain uses TRBV4-1 with TRBJ2-2; 8 bases are a match to TRBD1. The V segment lost 1 base and the J segment 5 bases; nucleotides outside the gene matches: 3. CDR3 size: 15 residues. Germline CDR1 and CDR2: MGHRA and YSYEKL. The CDR3 coding sequence is TGCGCCAGCAGCCAAGGACAGGGGCAGACCGGGGAGCTGTTTTTT. Translation: CASSQGQGQTGELFF.

This clonotype has just a few counts. This chain links TRBV7-2 with TRBJ1-6; D gene ambiguous. V was shortened by 2 bases and J by 9 bases, with 5 bases between the two germline ends. CDR1 and CDR2 from the germline V gene are SGHTA and FQGNSA. This CDR3 contains 12 residues. The CDR3 bases are TGTGCCAGCAGCTTAAAGGGTTCACCCCTCCACTTT. This sequence encodes CASSLKGSPLHF.

This clonotype was seen a few times. The rearrangement links TRBV3-1 to TRBJ1-1; D remains unclear. This CDR3 is 12 amino acids long. V dropped 3 bases and J dropped 2 bases, with 4 bases sitting between them. CDR1 is LGHDT, CDR2 YNNKEL, per germline (reference sequence). CDR3 amino acids: CASSQGNTEAFF. CDR3 nucleotides: TGTGCCAGCAGCCAGGGCAACACTGAAGCTTTCTTT.